This entry lists 27 T cell receptor beta chains sequenced from one sample in a study of CXCR3-negative and CXCR3-positive naive CD8 T cells. UMI-labeled 5' RACE TRB cDNA libraries were prepared from the cells. From the 5' RACE reads, TCRdb lists one entry per CDR3 protein and no DNA. This listing includes over 100,000 distinct CDR3 sequences. The sequenced sample consisted of naive CXCR3- CD8+ T cells from blood. Subset defined: CD45RO-CCR7+CD27+CD95- naive CD8+ T cells lacking CXCR3 (TNR3-). Receptors originate from a human donor in good health. Some clones in this sample may be carry-over from other donors' samples.

The chain joins TRBV29-1 to TRBJ2-7; as DNA is missing, the TRBD2 call by TCRdb cannot be tested. CDR1 is SQVTM, CDR2 ANQGSEA, per germline. The CDR3 runs 15 residues. This CDR3 is CSVDGLAGGSYEQYF.

The J gene is TRBJ1-5, the V gene TRBV5-5. There are 15 residues in the CDR3. Per germline, CDR1 SGHKS and CDR2 YYEKEE (reference sequence). CDR3 region: CASSFRGVGNQPQHF.

This rearrangement joins TRBV7-2 to TRBJ2-1; TCRdb indicates TRBD2, and absent DNA this call remains unverified. The CDR3 loop spans 15 amino acids. Germline V lookup: CDR1 SGHTA, CDR2 FQGNSA. The chain's CDR3 is CASSRGGGSSESQFF.

The chain carries TRBV4-2 and TRBJ2-1; TCRdb's D call of TRBD2 is untestable without DNA. Per the germline V gene, CDR1 is LGHNA and CDR2 is YNFKEQ. There are 18 residues in the CDR3. Here the CDR3 reads CASSQFAGTSTADNEQFF.

V is TRBV7-9 and J is TRBJ2-7; TCRdb outputs TRBD2, but without DNA this stays unchecked. CDR1 is SEHNR and CDR2 is FQNEAQ in the germline V gene (reference sequence). The CDR3 covers 16 residues. The CDR3 sequence is CASSPTLAGGVWEQYF.

The chain links TRBV29-1 to TRBJ1-5; absent DNA, TCRdb's TRBD1 call cannot be checked. The CDR3 runs to 14 residues. CDR1 SQVTM and CDR2 ANQGSEA come from the germline V gene. The CDR3 loop is CSVAGTGLNQPQHF.

The J gene is TRBJ1-2, the V gene TRBV20-1; TCRdb lists TRBD1, though no DNA is available to test this call. The CDR3 covers 15 residues. Germline-derived CDR1 and CDR2 are DFQATT and SNEGSKA (reference sequence). The CDR3 loop is CSARQTGFLDYGYTF.

The chain is built from TRBV7-2 and TRBJ2-7; there is no DNA to check the TCRdb D call of TRBD1. This CDR3 spans 14 amino acids. The germline V gene has CDR1 SGHTA and CDR2 FQGNSA. The CDR3: CASSLIRVPYEQYF.

This chain links TRBV6-5 with TRBJ2-1; the TCRdb D gene call, TRBD2, has no DNA to confirm it. This CDR3 spans 15 amino acids. Germline values: CDR1 MNHEY, CDR2 SVGAGI. The chain's CDR3 is CASSLRTSIYNEQFF.

The V and J genes are TRBV9 and TRBJ2-5. The CDR3 spans 14 residues. The V gene's germline CDR1 is SGDLS and CDR2 YYNGEE. The chain's CDR3 is CASSETSRTETQYF.

J is TRBJ2-3 and V is TRBV28; TCRdb picks TRBD2, but there is no DNA to check that call. This CDR3 is 15 amino acids long. The germline gives CDR1 MDHEN, CDR2 SYDVKM. This CDR3 reads CASGRSGGESDTQYF.

J is TRBJ2-3 and V is TRBV4-3. The CDR3 loop spans 14 amino acids. Germline CDR1 LGHNA, CDR2 YSLEER. CDR3: CASSQRRPTDTQYF.

The V gene is TRBV24-1, the J gene TRBJ2-2. This CDR3 comprises 17 residues. Germline CDR1 KGHDR, CDR2 SFDVKD. The CDR3 sequence: CATSDFFGGLNTGELFF.

The chain's CDR3 is CASSWGGGYEQYF. This sequence joins TRBV6-2 or TRBV6-3 and TRBJ2-7; TCRdb gives TRBD2 as the D gene, but with no DNA this cannot be confirmed. The CDR3 consists of 13 residues. Germline-derived CDR1 and CDR2 are MNHEY and SVGEGT.

The chain couples TRBV6-5 to TRBJ1-1; TCRdb's D gene call, TRBD1, goes unchecked for lack of DNA. CDR1 and CDR2 from the germline V gene are MNHEY and SVGAGI. This CDR3 spans 15 amino acids. The CDR3 loop reads CASSYGETGNTEAFF.

The chain links TRBV5-1 to TRBJ2-1; as DNA is missing, the TRBD1 call by TCRdb cannot be tested. The CDR3 covers 15 residues. Germline V gene sequence: CDR1 SGHRS, CDR2 YFSETQ. The CDR3 sequence is CASSPLTGQAGEQFF.

The chain links TRBV5-1 to TRBJ1-1; as DNA is missing, the TRBD1 call by TCRdb cannot be tested. CDR1 SGHRS and CDR2 YFSETQ come from the germline V gene. The CDR3 extends over 14 amino acids. The CDR3 sequence is CASSPDQGNTEAFF.

V usage is TRBV28 and J usage is TRBJ2-5. From germline, CDR1 is MDHEN and CDR2 SYDVKM. The CDR3 runs 12 residues. This chain's CDR3 is CASSLTPETQYF.

This rearrangement joins TRBV4-3 to TRBJ1-1. From germline, CDR1 is LGHNA and CDR2 YSLEER. The CDR3 extends over 14 amino acids. CDR3: CASSQEEWDTEAFF.

The chain uses TRBV12-3 or TRBV12-4 and TRBJ2-7; the D call of TRBD1 rests on TCRdb alone, since no DNA is present to check it. The CDR3 is 15 amino acids. CDR3 amino acids: CASSLTRQGTYEQYF.

The chain combines TRBV28 with TRBJ2-7; the D call of TRBD2 rests on TCRdb alone, since no DNA is present to check it. Germline V gives CDR1 MDHEN, CDR2 SYDVKM. The CDR3 runs to 15 residues. The CDR3: CASSLYSGGSYEQYF.

V is TRBV28 and J is TRBJ2-3; TCRdb outputs TRBD2, but without DNA this stays unchecked. The CDR3 extends over 15 amino acids. From germline, CDR1 is MDHEN and CDR2 SYDVKM. This CDR3 reads CASSMIGGAVDTQYF.

This chain joins TRBV2 and TRBJ2-1; with no DNA, the TCRdb D assignment of TRBD1 cannot be verified. The CDR3 loop spans 16 amino acids. Germline loops: CDR1 SNHLY, CDR2 FYNNEI. The CDR3 spells CASSEYIGAQHNEQFF.

The chain joins TRBV19 to TRBJ2-5; TCRdb lists TRBD1, though no DNA is available to test this call. Germline lookup yields CDR1 LNHDA and CDR2 SQIVND (reference sequence). This CDR3 comprises 13 residues. CDR3: CASRQGMGETQYF. Full variable domain (outside the CDR3, taken from reference TRBV19 and TRBJ2-5): DGGITQSPKYLFRKEGQNVTLSCEQNLNHDAMYWYRQDPGQGLRLIYYSQIVNDFQKGDIAEGYSVSREKKESFPLTVTSAQKNPTAFYLCASRQGMGETQYFGPGTRLLVL.

V gene TRBV27 combines with J gene TRBJ2-7; TCRdb reports TRBD2, a call that lacks DNA to check it against. The CDR3 length is 15 residues. The germline V gene has CDR1 MNHEY and CDR2 SMNVEV (reference sequence). CDR3 sequence: CASSTGLAGINEQYF.

The V gene is TRBV20-1, the J gene TRBJ1-4; without DNA, the TCRdb call of TRBD1 cannot be checked. This CDR3 has 16 amino acids. Germline CDR1 DFQATT, CDR2 SNEGSKA (reference sequence). The CDR3 here is CSASDRGDATNEKLFF.

This CDR3 reads CASSLRDRNHVSEQFF. This chain connects TRBV12-3 or TRBV12-4 to TRBJ2-1; TCRdb gives TRBD1 as the D gene, but with no DNA this cannot be confirmed. This CDR3 contains 16 residues.